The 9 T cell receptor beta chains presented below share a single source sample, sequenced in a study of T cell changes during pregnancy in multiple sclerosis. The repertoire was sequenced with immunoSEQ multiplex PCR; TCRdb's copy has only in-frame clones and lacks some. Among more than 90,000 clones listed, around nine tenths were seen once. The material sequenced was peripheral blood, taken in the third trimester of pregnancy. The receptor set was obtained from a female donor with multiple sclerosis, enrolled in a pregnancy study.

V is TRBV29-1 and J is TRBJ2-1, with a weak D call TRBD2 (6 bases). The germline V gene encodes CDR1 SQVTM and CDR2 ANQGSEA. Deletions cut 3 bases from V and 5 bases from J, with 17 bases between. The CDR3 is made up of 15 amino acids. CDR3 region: CSVDHWRVVDNEQFF. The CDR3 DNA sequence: TGCAGCGTTGACCATTGGAGGGTGGTAGACAATGAGCAGTTCTTC.

The CDR3 here is CASSLAGNQPQHF. The CDR3 nucleotides read TGTGCCAGCAGCTTGGCCGGGAATCAGCCCCAGCATTTT. The genes are TRBV5-6 and TRBJ1-5, with unresolved D. The CDR3 spans 13 residues. Trimming removed 0 bases from V and 4 bases from J, with 5 bases in between. The V gene's germline CDR1 is SGHDT and CDR2 YYEEEE.

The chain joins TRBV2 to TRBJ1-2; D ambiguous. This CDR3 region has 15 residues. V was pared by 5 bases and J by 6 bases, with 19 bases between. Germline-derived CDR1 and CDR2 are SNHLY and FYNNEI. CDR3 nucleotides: TGTGCCAGCAGTCCTCCGGGAGAGGAAGGAGATGGCTACACCTTC. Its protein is CASSPPGEEGDGYTF.

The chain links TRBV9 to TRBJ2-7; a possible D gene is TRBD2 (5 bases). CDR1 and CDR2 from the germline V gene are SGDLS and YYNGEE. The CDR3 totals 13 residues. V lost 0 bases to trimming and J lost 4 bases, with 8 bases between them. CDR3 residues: CASSVGGMYEQYF. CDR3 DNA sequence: TGTGCCAGCAGCGTAGGAGGGATGTACGAGCAGTACTTC.

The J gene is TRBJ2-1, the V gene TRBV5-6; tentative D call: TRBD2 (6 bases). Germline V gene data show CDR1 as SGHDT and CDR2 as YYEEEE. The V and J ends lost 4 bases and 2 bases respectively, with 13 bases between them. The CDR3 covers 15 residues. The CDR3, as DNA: TGTGCCAGCAGCCTCCTAGCGTCGCCCTACAATGAGCAGTTCTTC. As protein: CASSLLASPYNEQFF.

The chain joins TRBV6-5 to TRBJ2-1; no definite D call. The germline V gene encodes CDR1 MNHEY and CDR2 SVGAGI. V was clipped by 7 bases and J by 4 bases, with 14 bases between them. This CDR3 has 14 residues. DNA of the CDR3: TGTGCCAGCACCCGGGTAGGTTCATACAATGAGCAGTTCTTC. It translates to CASTRVGSYNEQFF.

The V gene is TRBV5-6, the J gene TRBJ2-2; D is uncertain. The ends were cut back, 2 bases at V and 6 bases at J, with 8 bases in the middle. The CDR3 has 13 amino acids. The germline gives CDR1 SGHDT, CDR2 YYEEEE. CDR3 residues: CASSLRGAGELFF. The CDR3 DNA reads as TGTGCCAGCAGCTTAAGAGGCGCCGGGGAGCTGTTTTTT.

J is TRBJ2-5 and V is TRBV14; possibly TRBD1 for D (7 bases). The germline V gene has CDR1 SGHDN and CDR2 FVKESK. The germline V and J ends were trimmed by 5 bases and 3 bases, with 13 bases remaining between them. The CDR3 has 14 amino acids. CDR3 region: CASSFDREEETQYF. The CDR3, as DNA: TGTGCCAGCAGCTTTGACAGGGAGGAAGAGACCCAGTACTTC.

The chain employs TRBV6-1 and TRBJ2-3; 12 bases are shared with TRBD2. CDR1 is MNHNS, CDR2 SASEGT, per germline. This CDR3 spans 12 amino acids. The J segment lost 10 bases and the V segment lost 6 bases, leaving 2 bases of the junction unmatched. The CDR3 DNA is TGTGCCAGCAGGACTAGCGGGGGTCCGCAGTATTTT. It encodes CASRTSGGPQYF.